This TCR beta chain was sequenced for a study of beta chain features in type 1 diabetes. The study reverse transcribed the entire isolated RNA, so it sequenced expressed TCRB transcripts. Using immunoSEQ multiplex PCR, the repertoire was profiled, and TCRdb retains in-frame clones only, with some absent. Of under 150,000 clones in the sample, 6.9% were seen once. The clonotype was recovered from a woman under 40 in good health. The sequenced sample consisted of central memory CD4+ T cells from blood.

CDR3 nucleotide sequence: TGCGCCAGCAGCCAAGGAGGCCTAGCGGGAGGTGAGCAGTACTTC. This gives the protein CASSQGGLAGGEQYF. The rearrangement links TRBV4-1 to TRBJ2-7; TRBD2 agrees at 11 bases. The length of the CDR3 is 15 residues. Germline V gives CDR1 MGHRA, CDR2 YSYEKL. Losses at the gene ends were 1 base for V and 7 bases for J; bases not matched to a gene: 6.